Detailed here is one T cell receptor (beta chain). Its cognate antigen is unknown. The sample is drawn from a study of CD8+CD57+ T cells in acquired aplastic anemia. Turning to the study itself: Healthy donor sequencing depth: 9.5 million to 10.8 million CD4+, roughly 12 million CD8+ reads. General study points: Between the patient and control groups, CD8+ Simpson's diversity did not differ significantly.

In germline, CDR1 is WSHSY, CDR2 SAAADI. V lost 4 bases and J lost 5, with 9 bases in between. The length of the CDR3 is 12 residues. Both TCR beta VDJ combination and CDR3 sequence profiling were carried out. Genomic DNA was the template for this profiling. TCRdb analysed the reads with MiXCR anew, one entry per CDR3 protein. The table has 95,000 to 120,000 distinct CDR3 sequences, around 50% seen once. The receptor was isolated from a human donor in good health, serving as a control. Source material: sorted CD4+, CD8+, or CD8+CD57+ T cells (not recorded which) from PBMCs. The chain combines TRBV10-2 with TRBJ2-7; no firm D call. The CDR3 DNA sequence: TGCGCCAGCAGTGTAGGGTTTGACGAGCAGTACTTC. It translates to CASSVGFDEQYF.